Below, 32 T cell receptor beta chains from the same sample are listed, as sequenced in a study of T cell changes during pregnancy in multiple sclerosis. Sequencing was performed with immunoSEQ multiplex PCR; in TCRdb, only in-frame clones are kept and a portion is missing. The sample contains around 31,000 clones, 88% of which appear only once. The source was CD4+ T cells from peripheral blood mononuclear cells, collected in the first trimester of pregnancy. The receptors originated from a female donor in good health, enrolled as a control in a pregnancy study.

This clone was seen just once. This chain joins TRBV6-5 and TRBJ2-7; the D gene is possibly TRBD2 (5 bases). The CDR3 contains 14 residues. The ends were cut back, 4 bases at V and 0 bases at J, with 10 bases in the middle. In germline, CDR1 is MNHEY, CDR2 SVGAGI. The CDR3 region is CASSFTGSSYEQYF. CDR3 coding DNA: TGTGCCAGCAGTTTTACGGGGAGCTCCTACGAGCAGTACTTC.

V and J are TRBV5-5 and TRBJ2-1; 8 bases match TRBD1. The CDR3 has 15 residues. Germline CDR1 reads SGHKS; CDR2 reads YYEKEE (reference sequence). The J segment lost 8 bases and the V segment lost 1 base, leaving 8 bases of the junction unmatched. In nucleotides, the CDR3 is TGTGCCAGCAGCTTGTATGCGACAGGGGACTATGAGCAGTTCTTC. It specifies CASSLYATGDYEQFF.

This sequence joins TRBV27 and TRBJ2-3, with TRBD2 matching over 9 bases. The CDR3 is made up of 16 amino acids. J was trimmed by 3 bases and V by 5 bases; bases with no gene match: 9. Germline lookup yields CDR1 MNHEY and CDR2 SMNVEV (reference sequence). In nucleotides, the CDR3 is TGTGCCAGCAGTCTAACGGGACTAGCAACAACAGATACGCAGTATTTT. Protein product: CASSLTGLATTDTQYF.

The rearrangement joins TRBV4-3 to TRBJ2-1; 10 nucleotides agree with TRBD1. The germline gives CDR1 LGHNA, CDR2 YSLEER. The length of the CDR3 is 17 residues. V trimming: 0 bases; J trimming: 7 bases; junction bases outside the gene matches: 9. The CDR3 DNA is TGCGCCAGCAGCCAAGATGCAGGGGACAGGGGTTCGAATGAGCAGTTCTTC. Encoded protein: CASSQDAGDRGSNEQFF.

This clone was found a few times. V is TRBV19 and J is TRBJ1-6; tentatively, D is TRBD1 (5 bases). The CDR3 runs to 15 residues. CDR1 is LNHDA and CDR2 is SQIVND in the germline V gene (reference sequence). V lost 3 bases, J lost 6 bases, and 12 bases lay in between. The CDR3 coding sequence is TGTGCCAGTAGTATGGGGCAGGACATTAATTCACCCCTCCACTTT. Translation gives CASSMGQDINSPLHF.

The CDR3 is CATRLAAGETQYF. DNA for the CDR3: TGTGCCACCCGCCTAGCCGCGGGGGAGACCCAGTACTTC. This rearrangement joins TRBV7-2 to TRBJ2-5, with D perhaps TRBD2 (6 bases). Germline values: CDR1 SGHTA, CDR2 FQGNSA. The CDR3 covers 13 residues. The V and J ends lost 10 bases and 5 bases respectively, with 17 bases between them.

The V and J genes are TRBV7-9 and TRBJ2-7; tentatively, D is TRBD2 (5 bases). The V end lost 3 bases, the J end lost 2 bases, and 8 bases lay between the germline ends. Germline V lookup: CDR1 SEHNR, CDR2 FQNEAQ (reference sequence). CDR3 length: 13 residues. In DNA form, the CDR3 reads TGTGCCAGCAGCTTGATCGGGGCCTACGAGCAGTACTTC. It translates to CASSLIGAYEQYF.

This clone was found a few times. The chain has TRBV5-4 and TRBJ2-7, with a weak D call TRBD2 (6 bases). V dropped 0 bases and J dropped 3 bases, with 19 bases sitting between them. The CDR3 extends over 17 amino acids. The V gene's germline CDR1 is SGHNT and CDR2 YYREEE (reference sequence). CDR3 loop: CASSLGGTGAFFYEQYF. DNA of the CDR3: TGTGCCAGCAGCTTGGGGGGGACGGGAGCCTTTTTCTACGAGCAGTACTTC.

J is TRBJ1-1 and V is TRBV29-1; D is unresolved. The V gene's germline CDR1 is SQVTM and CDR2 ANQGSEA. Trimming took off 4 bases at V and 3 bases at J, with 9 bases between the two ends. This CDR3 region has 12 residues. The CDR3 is CSVVIQDTEAFF. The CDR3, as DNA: TGCAGCGTTGTAATCCAGGACACTGAAGCTTTCTTT.

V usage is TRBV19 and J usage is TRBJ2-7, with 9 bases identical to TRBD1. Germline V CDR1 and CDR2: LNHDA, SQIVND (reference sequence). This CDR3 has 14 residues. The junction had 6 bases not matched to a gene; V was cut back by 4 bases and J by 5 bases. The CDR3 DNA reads TGTGCCAGTAGTACTCGGGACAGGGTAAACGAGCAGTACTTC. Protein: CASSTRDRVNEQYF.

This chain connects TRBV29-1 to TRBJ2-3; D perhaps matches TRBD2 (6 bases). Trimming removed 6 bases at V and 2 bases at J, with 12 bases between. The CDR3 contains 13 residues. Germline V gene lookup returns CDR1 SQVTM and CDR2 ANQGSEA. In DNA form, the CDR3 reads TGCAGCGTGGAGACTAGGTTCACAGATACGCAGTATTTT. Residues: CSVETRFTDTQYF.

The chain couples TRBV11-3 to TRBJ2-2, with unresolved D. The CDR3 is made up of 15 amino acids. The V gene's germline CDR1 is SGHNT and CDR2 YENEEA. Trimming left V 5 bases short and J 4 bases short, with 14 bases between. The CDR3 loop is CASSPSGRSTGELFF. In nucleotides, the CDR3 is TGTGCCAGCAGCCCGAGTGGGCGATCCACCGGGGAGCTGTTTTTT.

CDR3 coding DNA: TGTGCCAGCAGTTACCGGGACAGGGGCCAGCCCCAGCATTTT. This codes for CASSYRDRGQPQHF. The gene calls are TRBV6-6 and TRBJ1-5; 10 bases match TRBD1. J was trimmed by 7 bases and V by 2 bases; bases with no gene match: 2. The CDR3 covers 14 residues. The germline gives CDR1 MNHNY, CDR2 SVGAGI (reference sequence).

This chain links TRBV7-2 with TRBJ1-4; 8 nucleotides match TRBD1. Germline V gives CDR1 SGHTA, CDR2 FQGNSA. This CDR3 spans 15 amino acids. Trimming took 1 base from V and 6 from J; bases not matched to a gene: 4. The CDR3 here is CASSLEGTGYEKLFF. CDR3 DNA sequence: TGTGCCAGCAGCTTAGAGGGGACAGGTTATGAAAAACTGTTTTTT.

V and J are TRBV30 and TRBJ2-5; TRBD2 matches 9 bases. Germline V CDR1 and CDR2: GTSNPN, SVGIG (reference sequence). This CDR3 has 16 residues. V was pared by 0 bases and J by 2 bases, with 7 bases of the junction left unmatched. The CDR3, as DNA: TGTGCCTGGAGTGTTTCGAGGACTAGCGCTCAAGAGACCCAGTACTTC. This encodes CAWSVSRTSAQETQYF.

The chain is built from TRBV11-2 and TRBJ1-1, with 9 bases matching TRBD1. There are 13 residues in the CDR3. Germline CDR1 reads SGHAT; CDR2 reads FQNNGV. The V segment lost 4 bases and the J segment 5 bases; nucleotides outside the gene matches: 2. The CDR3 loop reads CASSWTGETEAFF. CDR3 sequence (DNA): TGTGCCAGCAGCTGGACAGGGGAGACTGAAGCTTTCTTT.

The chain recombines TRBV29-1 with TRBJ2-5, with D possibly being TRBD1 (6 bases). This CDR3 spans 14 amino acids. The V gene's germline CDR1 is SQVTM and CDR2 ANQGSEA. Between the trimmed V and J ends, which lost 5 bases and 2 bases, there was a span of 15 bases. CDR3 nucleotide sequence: TGCAGCGTTCTGATGAGGGGGTGGCAAGAGACCCAGTACTTC. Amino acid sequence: CSVLMRGWQETQYF. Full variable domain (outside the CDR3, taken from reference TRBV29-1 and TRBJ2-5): SAVISQKPSRDICQRGTSLTIQCQVDSQVTMMFWYRQQPGQSLTLIATANQGSEATYESGFVIDKFPISRPNLTFSTLTVSNMSPEDSSIYLCSVLMRGWQETQYFGPGTRLLVL.

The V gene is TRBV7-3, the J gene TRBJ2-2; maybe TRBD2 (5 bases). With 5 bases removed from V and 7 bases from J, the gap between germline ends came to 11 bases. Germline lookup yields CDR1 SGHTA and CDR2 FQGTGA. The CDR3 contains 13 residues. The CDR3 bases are TGTGCCAGCAGCCCCCTCGGGGACGGGGAGCTGTTTTTT. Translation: CASSPLGDGELFF.

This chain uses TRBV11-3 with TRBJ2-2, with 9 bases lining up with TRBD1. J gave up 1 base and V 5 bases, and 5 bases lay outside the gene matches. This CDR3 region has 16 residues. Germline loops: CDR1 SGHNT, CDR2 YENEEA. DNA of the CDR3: TGTGCCAGCAGCCAAGGACAGGGGCGGAACACCGGGGAGCTGTTTTTT. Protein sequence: CASSQGQGRNTGELFF.

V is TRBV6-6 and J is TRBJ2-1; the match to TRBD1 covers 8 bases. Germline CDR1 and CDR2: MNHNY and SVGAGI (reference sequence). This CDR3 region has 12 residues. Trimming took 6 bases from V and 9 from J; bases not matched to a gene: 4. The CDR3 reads CASSPGGLEQFF. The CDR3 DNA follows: TGTGCCAGCAGCCCAGGGGGCCTTGAGCAGTTCTTC.

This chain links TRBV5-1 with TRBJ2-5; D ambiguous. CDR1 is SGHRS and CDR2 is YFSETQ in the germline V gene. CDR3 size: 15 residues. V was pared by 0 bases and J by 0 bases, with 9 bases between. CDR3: CASSLAITDQETQYF. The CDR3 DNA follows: TGCGCCAGCAGCTTGGCCATTACGGACCAAGAGACCCAGTACTTC.

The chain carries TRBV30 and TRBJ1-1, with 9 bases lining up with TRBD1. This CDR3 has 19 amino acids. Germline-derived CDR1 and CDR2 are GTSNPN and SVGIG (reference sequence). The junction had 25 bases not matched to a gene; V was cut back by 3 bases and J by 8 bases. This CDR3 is CAWSELLRDRDVGGSEAFF. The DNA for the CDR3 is TGTGCCTGGAGCGAACTGCTCCGGGACAGGGACGTCGGGGGATCCGAAGCTTTCTTT.

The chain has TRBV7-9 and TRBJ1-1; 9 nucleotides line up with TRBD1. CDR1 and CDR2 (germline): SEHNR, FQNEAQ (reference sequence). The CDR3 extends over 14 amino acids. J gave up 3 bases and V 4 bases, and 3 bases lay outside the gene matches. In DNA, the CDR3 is TGTGCCAGCAGCTCGACAGGGGGTTACACTGAAGCTTTCTTT. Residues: CASSSTGGYTEAFF.

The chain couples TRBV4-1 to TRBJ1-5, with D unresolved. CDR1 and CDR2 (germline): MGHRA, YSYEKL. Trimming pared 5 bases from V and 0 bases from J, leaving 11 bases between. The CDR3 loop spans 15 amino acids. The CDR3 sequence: CASSSGTYSNQPQHF. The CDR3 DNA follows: TGCGCCAGCAGCTCGGGAACTTATAGCAATCAGCCCCAGCATTTT.

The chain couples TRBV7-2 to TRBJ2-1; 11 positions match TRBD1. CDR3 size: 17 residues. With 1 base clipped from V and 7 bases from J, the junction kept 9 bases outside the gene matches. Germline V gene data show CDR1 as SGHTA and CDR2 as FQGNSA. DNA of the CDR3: TGTGCCAGCAGCTTAGTGGTGGGACAGGGGGGCGCGAATGAGCAGTTCTTC. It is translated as CASSLVVGQGGANEQFF.

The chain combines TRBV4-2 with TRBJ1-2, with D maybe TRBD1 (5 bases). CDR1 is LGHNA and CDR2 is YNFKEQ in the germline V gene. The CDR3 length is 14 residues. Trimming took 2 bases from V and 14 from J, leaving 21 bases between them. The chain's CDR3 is CASSQKGLVSHETF. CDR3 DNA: TGTGCCAGCAGCCAAAAGGGGTTAGTCTCACACGAAACCTTC.

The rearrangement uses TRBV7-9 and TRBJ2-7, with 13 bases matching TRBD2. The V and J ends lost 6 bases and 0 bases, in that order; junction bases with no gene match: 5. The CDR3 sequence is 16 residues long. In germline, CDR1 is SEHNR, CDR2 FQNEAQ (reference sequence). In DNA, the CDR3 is TGTGCCAGCAGGGATGGACTAGCGGGGGACTCCTACGAGCAGTACTTC. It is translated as CASRDGLAGDSYEQYF.

CDR3 residues: CASSFRTSTYEQYF. DNA for the CDR3: TGTGCCAGCAGCTTCCGAACTAGTACCTACGAGCAGTACTTC. This chain connects TRBV5-6 to TRBJ2-5; TRBD2 might be the D (5 bases). The J call is doubtful: the DNA matches TRBJ2-7 better. The CDR3 runs to 14 residues. CDR1 and CDR2 (germline): SGHDT, YYEEEE.

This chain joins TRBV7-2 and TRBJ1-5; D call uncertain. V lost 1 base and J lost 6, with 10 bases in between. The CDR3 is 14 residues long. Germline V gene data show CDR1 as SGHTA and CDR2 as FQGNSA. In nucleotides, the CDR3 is TGTGCCAGCAGCTTAGATAGGTCAGGTCAGCCCCAGCATTTT. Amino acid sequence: CASSLDRSGQPQHF.

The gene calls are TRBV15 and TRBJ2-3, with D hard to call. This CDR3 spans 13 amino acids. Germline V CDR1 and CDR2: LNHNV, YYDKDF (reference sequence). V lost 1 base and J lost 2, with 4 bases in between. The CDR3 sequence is CATSRVLTDTQYF. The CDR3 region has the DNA TGTGCCACCAGCAGAGTCCTCACAGATACGCAGTATTTT.

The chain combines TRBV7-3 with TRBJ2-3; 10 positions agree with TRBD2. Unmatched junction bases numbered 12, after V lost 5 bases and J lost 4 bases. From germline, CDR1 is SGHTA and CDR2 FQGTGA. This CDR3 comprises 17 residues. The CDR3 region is CASSPQASGGAPDTQYF. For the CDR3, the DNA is TGTGCCAGCAGCCCTCAAGCCAGCGGGGGGGCCCCAGATACGCAGTATTTT.

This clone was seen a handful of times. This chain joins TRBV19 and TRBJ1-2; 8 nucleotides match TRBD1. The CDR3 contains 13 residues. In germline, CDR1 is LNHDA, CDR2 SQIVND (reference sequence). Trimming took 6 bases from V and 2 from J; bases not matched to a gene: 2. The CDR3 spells CASRQGGNYGYTF. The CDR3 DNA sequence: TGTGCCAGTAGACAGGGGGGGAACTATGGCTACACCTTC.